This TCR beta chain is drawn from a study of T-cell memory formation after mild COVID-19. CDR3 length equals 15 residues. V lost 5 bases and J lost 6; bases outside the gene matches: 8. Germline V gives CDR1 SGHVS, CDR2 FQNEAQ. This clonotype has just a few counts. TCRdb reanalysed the 5' RACE reads using MiXCR and keeps one entry per CDR3 protein. This table holds about 90,000 distinct CDR3 sequences, around an eighth found once. The sequence came from an adult woman who had mild COVID-19 (a few samples of this study predate the infection). Cell type and time point are not known. This sequence joins TRBV7-8 and TRBJ2-2, with 8 bases that match TRBD2. Input material: PBMCs or a T cell subset sorted from them (not recorded which). The CDR3 sequence: CASSAGTSHAGELFF. In DNA form, the CDR3 reads TGTGCCAGCAGCGCCGGGACTAGTCACGCCGGGGAGCTGTTTTTT.